These 11 T cell receptor beta chains share one sample of origin, sequenced in a study of blood T cell repertoires in COVID-19. Only in-frame clones appear in the TCRdb table, and some are missing; sequencing was by immunoSEQ multiplex PCR. This table has under 300,000 clones, just over 85% appearing once. Sequenced: PBMCs or T cells enriched from blood (not recorded which). All receptors derive from a man younger than 35 who had recovered from COVID-19.

This clone turned up a few times. The J gene is TRBJ1-2, the V gene TRBV5-1; TRBD1 might be the D (6 bases). V was cut by 5 bases and J by 3 bases, with 8 bases left in between. The CDR3 extends over 12 amino acids. The germline V gene has CDR1 SGHRS and CDR2 YFSETQ. CDR3 sequence (DNA): TGCGCCAGCAGAGCAGGGGACTATGGCTACACCTTC. Amino acid sequence: CASRAGDYGYTF.

This clone was found many times. The chain uses TRBV6-5 and TRBJ1-5, with D possibly TRBD1 on 5 matching bases. Trimming pared 5 bases from V and 4 bases from J, leaving 12 bases between. The germline gives CDR1 MNHEY, CDR2 SVGAGI. This CDR3 is built from 14 residues. The DNA for the CDR3 is TGTGCCAGCAGTCTTTACGGGGGGAATCAGCCCCAGCATTTT. Translation gives CASSLYGGNQPQHF.

This clone has just a few counts. As DNA, the CDR3 is TGTGCCAGCAGTTCCTACAGATACGAGCAGTACTTC. This translates into CASSSYRYEQYF. The rearrangement joins TRBV7-3 to TRBJ2-7, with no clear D. The CDR3 is made up of 12 amino acids. V dropped 6 bases and J dropped 4 bases, with 10 bases sitting between them. The V gene's germline CDR1 is SGHTA and CDR2 FQGTGA.

The sample holds a few counts of this clone. V gene TRBV20-1 combines with J gene TRBJ1-3; D remains unclear. The CDR3 loop spans 14 amino acids. V was trimmed by 3 bases and J by 0 bases, leaving 9 bases between them. From germline, CDR1 is DFQATT and CDR2 SNEGSKA (reference sequence). The CDR3 nucleotides read TGCAGTGCTAGTGCGCCACTCTCTGGAAACACCATATATTTT. Translated: CSASAPLSGNTIYF.

V and J are TRBV7-9 and TRBJ1-3; 7 bases line up with TRBD1. In germline, CDR1 is SEHNR, CDR2 FQNEAQ (reference sequence). V lost 4 bases to trimming and J lost 0 bases; unmatched junction nucleotides: 3. This CDR3 spans 15 amino acids. As DNA, the CDR3 is TGTGCCAGCAGCTCGGGGGACAGCTCTGGAAACACCATATATTTT. This gives the protein CASSSGDSSGNTIYF.

The sample holds one count of this clone. This chain links TRBV7-3 with TRBJ2-1; 14 nucleotides agree with TRBD2. With V trimmed by 3 bases and J by 8 bases, 6 bases remained unmatched. The CDR3 loop spans 16 amino acids. Germline V CDR1 and CDR2: SGHTA, FQGTGA. The CDR3 sequence is CASSFRLAGGSDEQFF. The CDR3 DNA is TGTGCCAGCAGCTTCCGACTAGCGGGAGGGTCGGATGAGCAGTTCTTC.

V and J are TRBV7-9 and TRBJ2-5; 7 bases fit TRBD1. This CDR3 is built from 15 residues. Germline V CDR1 and CDR2: SEHNR, FQNEAQ (reference sequence). With 5 bases clipped from V and 2 bases from J, the junction kept 8 bases outside the gene matches. CDR3 loop: CASSPSGQQQETQYF. CDR3 sequence (DNA): TGTGCCAGCAGCCCCTCGGGACAGCAGCAAGAGACCCAGTACTTC.

The chain uses TRBV21-1 and TRBJ2-6; the D call in the table, TRBD1, was not verified against the DNA. TRBV21-1 is classified as a pseudogene. There are 17 residues in the CDR3. DNA for the CDR3: TGTGCCAGCAGCGCCACCCAGGACAAGCCTGGGGCCAACGTCCTGACTTTC. Its protein product is CASSATQDKPGANVLTF.

This clone has just a few counts. The chain couples TRBV11-2 to TRBJ1-1; no clear D. Between the trimmed V and J ends, which lost 4 bases and 1 base, there was a span of 7 bases. The germline V gene encodes CDR1 SGHAT and CDR2 FQNNGV. The CDR3 runs 13 residues. CDR3 nucleotides: TGTGCCAGCAGCTCACTAGGGAACACTGAAGCTTTCTTT. Translated: CASSSLGNTEAFF.

The CDR3 here is CASSEQGTDTQYF. The CDR3, as DNA: TGCGCCAGCAGCGAACAGGGGACAGATACGCAGTATTTT. The chain carries TRBV5-1 and TRBJ2-3, with TRBD1 matching 7 bases. This CDR3 spans 13 amino acids. V lost 4 bases to trimming and J lost 3 bases; unmatched junction nucleotides: 2. Germline CDR1 reads SGHRS; CDR2 reads YFSETQ.

The chain's CDR3 is CASEATLAGANVLTF. In DNA form, the CDR3 reads TGTGCCAGCGAGGCAACTCTCGCTGGGGCCAACGTCCTGACTTTC. The J gene is TRBJ2-6, the V gene TRBV2; D unresolved. Trimming pared 8 bases from V and 2 bases from J, leaving 13 bases between. Germline lookup yields CDR1 SNHLY and CDR2 FYNNEI. This CDR3 comprises 15 residues.